Listed below are T cell receptor beta chains from one sample, sequenced in a study of cytomegalovirus exposure and HLA in healthy donors. Libraries were prepared by immunoSEQ multiplex PCR; TCRdb keeps only in-frame clonotypes and omits some of them. Its clone listing holds around 140,000 clones. The material sequenced was PBMCs. The receptors come from a woman in her late teens or twenties in good health and CMV-seronegative. The CDR3 runs from the conserved cysteine through the conserved F or W.

TRBV14 | CASSGRGTSGRWVDTDTQYF
TRBV20-1 | CSARAGDEQFF
TRBV27 | CASSFRTDPNEKLFF
TRBV6-6 | CASSGTSGRAETQYF
TRBV7-8 | CASSTRLAWEQYF
TRBV6-6 | CASSTGQSNQPQHF
TRBV15 | CATSRSTENTEAFF
TRBV11-1 | CASSLGLLVTDTQYF
TRBV6-1 | CASSEALGTSNIYEQYF
TRBV7-9 | CASSPGLADSYEQYF
TRBV27 | CASSFRGNQPQHF
TRBV11-3 | CASSSTIRRHEQFF
TRBV7-3 | CASSLAGATGELFF
TRBV10-3 | CATGTSGNAYEQYF
TRBV7-2 | CASSLMSSGSGDTQYF
TRBV19 | CASSRDRATNYGYTF
TRBV4-1 | CASRGTGEGESQFF
TRBV6-6 | CASSYSGRGWGEAFF
TRBV10-3 | CAISRDSPNSPLHF
TRBV7-7 | CASSFSPGTGELFF
TRBV7-6 | CASSPIRLNQGYGYTF
TRBV5-1 | CASRRPPGLAGVGGYNEQFF
TRBV4-1 | CASSQNDRGGYGYTF
TRBV9 | CASSVATSGYQETQYF
TRBV5-1 | CASSRTSGGSTDTQYF
TRBV5-8 | CASNQRVIPDTQYF
TRBV19 | CASSILIGGQGHQPQHF
TRBV11-1 | CASSLAGEGGEETQYF
TRBV30 | CAWSVGGQVETQYF
TRBV7-3 | CASSLNRDNEQFF
TRBV2 | CASNTHGTQMNTEAFF
TRBV4-2 | CASSQDRVGTEAFF
TRBV4-3 | CASSEGQGAPYGYTF
TRBV5-1 | CASTPDSLETYEQYF
TRBV25-1 | CASSRRDTYGYTF
TRBV5-4 | CASSSRFRPGNEQFF
TRBV7-9 | CASSLGSAGGYDEQFF
TRBV4-1 | CASSQDSLAAYEQYF
TRBV2 | CASSQGLAGSGELFF
TRBV18 | CASSPFDSGSGNTIYF
TRBV6-4 | CASSPQGAATEAFF
TRBV7-3 | CASSFTRDNYNEQFF
TRBV30 | CAWNKRNGDRGLSYNSPLHF
TRBV25-1 | CASSESSSGGSKPHEQYF
TRBV7-2 | CASSLGPQTRTEAFF
TRBV11-2 | CASSLVRGRDSYNEQFF
TRBV11-3 | CASSLVFSDTQYF
TRBV19 | CASTPDRSQQTQYF
TRBV7-2 | CASSPGQNYGYTF
TRBV5-6 | CASTWERTDTQYF
TRBV27 | CASRTSGTGGLHEQFF
TRBV4-1 | CASSQGHPAGLAETQYF